The subject of this entry is one T cell receptor (beta chain). This entry comes from a study of tumor T cells in aggressive B-cell lymphoma. CDR3 length equals 11 residues. Germline CDR1 reads MGHDK; CDR2 reads SYGVNS. V lost 10 bases to trimming and J lost 10 bases, with 16 bases between them. The repertoire was sequenced with immunoSEQ multiplex PCR; TCRdb's copy has only in-frame clones and lacks some. This table holds roughly 2,600 clones, 75% to 90% found once. What was sequenced was tumor tissue. The chain has TRBV25-1 and TRBJ1-1; tentative D call: TRBD1 (6 bases). The receptor was derived from an adult with diffuse large B cell lymphoma. As DNA, the CDR3 is TGTGCCACCAAGCGGGGGCCCATAGCTTTCTTT. Protein: CATKRGPIAFF.